The present TCR beta chain was sequenced within a study of neurological immune-mediated disorders. The cDNA came from 5'RACE with 10-nucleotide random UMIs. TCRdb reprocessed the 5' RACE reads with MiXCR, giving one entry per CDR3 protein. The sample yields roughly 100,000 distinct CDR3 sequences, roughly 10% seen once. This sample's time point: longitudinal time-point 3. Unsorted libraries were prepared from 2 million PBMCs that had been stored at -80 C. This CDR3 region has 20 residues. Germline CDR1 is DFQATT and CDR2 is SNEGSKA (reference sequence). V shed 3 bases and J 7 bases; nucleotides not matched to a gene: 27. Study-level findings and limits: None of the CDR3 amino acid sequences in expanded clones turned up in more than one subject, which points to private repertoires in all groups. The greatest degree of TCR clonal expansion was observed in HTLV-1-associated myelopathy, with the lowest in multiple sclerosis, below that of healthy controls.

In its sample, this clonotype was seen a few times. Its antigen is not known. Sequencing was performed on PBMCs. The clonotype was recovered from a female donor with HTLV-1-associated myelopathy (HAM/TSP). The V and J genes are TRBV20-1 and TRBJ2-1; 7 bases match TRBD2. The chain's CDR3 is CSARGGQQQPGLHLSNEQFF. Written as DNA, the CDR3 is TGCAGTGCTAGGGGCGGGCAACAACAACCGGGACTACACCTGTCTAATGAGCAGTTCTTC.